This T cell receptor beta chain was captured by sequencing in a study of blood T cells in healthy people across ages. Study observations and caveats: Expanded clonotype changes were possibly confounded by unknown donor CMV status.

The germline V gene encodes CDR1 SGHTA and CDR2 FQGNSA. This CDR3 is 17 amino acids long. The J segment lost 3 bases and the V segment lost 9 bases, leaving 18 bases of the junction unmatched. Each sample had at least 6 million PBMCs isolated. A J-beta primer mix and a sample-barcoded 5' primer were used in a second PCR of roughly 7 to 12 cycles. TCRdb ran MiXCR on the 5' RACE reads and lists one entry per CDR3 protein. Of fewer than 1 million distinct CDR3 sequences in the sample, around 42% were seen once. As for this clonotype: Its specificity is unknown.

Specimen: blood. This receptor was identified in a man aged 55 to 70 in good health. The chain carries TRBV7-2 and TRBJ2-7; 9 bases fit TRBD2. CDR3 protein: CASTWYGGGDTFYEQYF. The CDR3 DNA follows: TGTGCCAGTACCTGGTACGGCGGGGGGGACACATTCTACGAGCAGTACTTC. The whole variable domain, remainder taken from reference TRBV7-2 and TRBJ2-7, is GAGVSQSPSNKVTEKGKDVELRCDPISGHTALYWYRQSLGQGLEFLIYFQGNSAPDKSGLPSDRFSAERTGGSVSTLTIQRTQQEDSAVYLCASTWYGGGDTFYEQYFGPGTRLTVT.